This T cell receptor beta chain was observed in a study of blood T cell repertoires in COVID-19. Sequencing was performed with immunoSEQ multiplex PCR; in TCRdb, only in-frame clones are kept and a portion is missing. The sample lists 200,000 to 250,000 clones; 90% were seen once. Per the germline V gene, CDR1 is SGDLS and CDR2 is YYNGEE. V dropped 2 bases and J dropped 9; count of bases not matched to a gene: 10. The CDR3 length is 16 residues. The sample comprised PBMCs or T cells enriched from blood (not recorded which). The chain links TRBV9 to TRBJ2-1; 11 bases agree with TRBD2. The receptor was isolated from a man aged 30 to 39 who had been exposed to COVID-19. In DNA, the CDR3 is TGTGCCAGCAGCGTCCTAGCGGGGGGTGAGAGGGGTGAGCAGTTCTTC. Encoded protein: CASSVLAGGERGEQFF.